Below, one TCR beta chain is given with its context. What this receptor recognizes is not known. No quality values exist for individual bases; no much larger clone is one base distant. The source of the sample is a study of cytomegalovirus exposure and HLA in healthy donors listed by TCRdb under 2017. Regarding the research as a whole: An earlier analysis of more than 550 of the donors reported 250 to 350 Gb of sequence data and about 120 million unique TCR beta sequences obtained from around 190 million T cells. A later genetic analysis took genome-wide SNP genotypes for about three fifths of the 666 donors and used that subset as a discovery cohort. HLA typing included class I and class II loci at four-digit resolution. The study profiled the T cell repertoires of 666 subjects by immunosequencing and related them to cytomegalovirus serostatus. Donor age, sex, ethnicity and CMV serostatus were collected together with the repertoire data. About 330 gigabases of sequencing data and roughly 81 million unique TCR sequences made up an early release that covered several hundred HLA-typed donors. Among around 400 genotyped donors of the cohort, an average of roughly 230,000 unique TCR beta nucleotide sequences was sequenced per donor, of which about 19% were non-productive. In addition to the first cohort of 650 to 750 subjects, a separate validation cohort of 120 different subjects was used. The genetic ancestry cluster associated with self-reported Caucasian donors included 81% of the roughly 400 genotyped donors. High-throughput TCR immunosequencing, statistical association of individual TCRs with disease status, and machine learning were combined to predict cytomegalovirus infection status. A later analysis re-analyzed previously published TCR beta repertoires from 650 to 800 donors and added high-resolution HLA genotyping to study TCR occurrence patterns. The study aimed to test whether cataloging public T cell receptors could reveal signatures of past pathogen exposure. All discovery cohort repertoires had been generated using a single sequencing platform. Typing coverage differed by locus: A, B, C, DRB1 and DQB1 were typed in roughly 620-630 donors, DQA1 in 522, DPA1 in 606, and DPB1 in 400 to 490. An earlier analysis of approximately 640 of the donors applied high-throughput TCR beta sequencing to assess whether each TCR beta V gene segment acted as functional or pseudogenic. In the later analysis, no new phenotypic data were used to find candidate immune exposures; instead, reliance was placed on TCR beta sequences and their occurrence across donors. Four to six DR-DQ haplotypes were handled as single units for association and clustering because linkage in the cohort was strong. Summary of the overall study and its limitations: Most CMV-associated TCR beta chains appeared to be HLA-restricted in a later analysis, and the HLA associations seemed to be driven largely by CMV exposure. In a later analysis, TCR association rates were found to vary across HLA loci, with the most associated TCRs seen for DRB1 alleles and the fewest for HLA-C alleles. A cluster of highly shared sequence variants was judged likely to represent a technical artifact of the sequencing pipeline. The 87-base-pair reads could not distinguish some IMGT-functional V segments, including TRBV6-2 and TRBV6-3, so those segments were excluded. Because HLA typing was unavailable for some donors at each locus, only the typed subset was used in association tests. In both the original and validation cohorts, the classifier was reported to diagnose cytomegalovirus status with high specificity and sensitivity. In vitro tests confirmed that a few of the cytomegalovirus-associated TCR beta chains recognize cytomegalovirus antigens. Several of the top co-occurrence clusters appeared to be linked to parvovirus B19, influenza, CMV and Epstein-Barr virus, according to a later analysis. When HLA alleles, especially DR and DQ, strongly co-occurred, attributing TCR associations to individual alleles was difficult. At a false discovery rate of 0.05, a later analysis linked 16,000 or so TCR beta sequences to specific HLA alleles. The authors suggested that the approach could potentially be generalized to other disease states and immunological phenotypes. CMV serostatus was the only immune exposure information available for the cohort. The study gave a list of about 150 TCR beta chains associated with cytomegalovirus. Linkage disequilibrium might explain the correlated functional status among segregating V segments, but an unknown experimental factor could not be ruled out. Broadly in line with IMGT annotations, most TCR beta V segments showed up in productive rearrangements about 90% or about 30% of the time in an earlier analysis of 587 of the donors. Sequencing depth was assumed to be roughly uniform across donors in the presence/absence analyses, though that assumption may not hold. A further reported finding was that TCR beta sequences accurately predicted the HLA-A and HLA-B alleles for most subjects in the first cohort. In a later genetic analysis, fewer N-insertions in productive TCRs were reported among donors in an Asian-associated ancestry cluster than the roughly 700-donor mean. Most TCR sequences were observed very rarely across donors, whereas some public TCRs were present in many individuals. Because counts were too low, seventeen rarely observed V segments, including chromosome 9 orphons, were excluded from the earlier analysis of some 590 of the donors. A later analysis found that HLA-associated TCR beta chains were more clonally expanded and had lower generation probabilities than equally common non-associated chains. In a later genetic analysis, a missense DCLRE1C variant was associated with V-gene and J-gene trimming of TCR beta chains, and the association was replicated in an independent cohort. Only TCR beta chains were sequenced in this cohort, and the absence of alpha or paired-chain data limited detectable features.

The CDR3 covers 15 residues, taking in both the cysteine and the phenylalanine. Here the CDR3 DNA is all that survives: 45 bases in frame from base 1. V lost 6 bases and J lost 4 bases, and the count of bases not matched to a germline gene is 5. CDR1 and CDR2, per the germline V gene, are MNHEY and SVGAGI. The cohort was made up of approximately 700 healthy bone marrow donors. At the time of sampling, all cohort members were nominally healthy, though unrecorded immune exposures were likely present. The donor tested CMV seronegative, placing the donor among the 350 or so seronegative members of the cohort. A peripheral blood sample was collected from each donor, and TCR beta sequencing was performed on peripheral blood mononuclear cells. The Qiagen DNeasy Blood Extraction Kit was used to extract genomic DNA from the blood cell samples. The library was built by means of the immunoSEQ multiplex PCR assay. For the multiplex PCR, a mixture combining 60 forward primers for TCR Vbeta segments and 13 reverse primers for TCR Jbeta segments was used. The CDR3 region of rearranged TCR beta genes was amplified from genomic DNA with a multiplex PCR assay. The Illumina HiSeq System was used to sequence the amplified TCR beta libraries as 87-base-pair reads. In the paper's pipeline: A later analysis tallied around 82 million unique TCR beta chains across the 666 repertoires, and about 10 million of those chains were shared by two or more donors. Raw reads were error-corrected and collapsed into unique sequences with a nearest-neighbor algorithm that merged closely related sequences to remove PCR and sequencing errors. To assign V, D and J gene segments, CDR3 sequences were aligned to IMGT reference sequences. For a sequence to be retained, a match of at least six nucleotides to both a V gene segment and a J gene segment was required. A rearrangement was called productive if the CDR3 had no stop codons and remained in frame with V and J, and every other rearrangement was called non-productive. CDR3 was defined by IMGT convention, running from the second conserved V-encoded cysteine to the conserved J-encoded phenylalanine. Sequences without an unambiguous match to a single V gene segment were excluded from the earlier analysis of several hundred of the donors. In an earlier analysis of approximately 590 of the donors, V segments were called functional above 56.7% productive rearrangements and were called segregating when the between-donor standard deviation exceeded 5%. To diagnose cytomegalovirus status from the catalog of TCR beta chain sequences, a statistical classification framework was built. In a later analysis, TCR nucleotide sequences were compared against IMGT/GENE-DB human TR gene sequences so that V and J genes could be assigned. Using the TCRdist pipeline, a later analysis assigned CDR3 sequences along with most-parsimonious VDJ recombination scenarios. A later analysis defined each TCR beta chain by its CDR3 amino acid sequence plus V-gene family, and excluded reads lacking a unique V-gene family. As a way to deal with suspected cross-contamination and a sequencing artifact, a later analysis dropped roughly 600 nucleotide sequences that were highly shared and had low generation probability. In a later analysis, a clonal expansion index for each public chain was calculated from normalized within-repertoire ranks of inferred template counts. In a later analysis, generation probabilities were computed with a VDJ recombination model fitted to out-of-frame rearrangements, and the resulting probabilities were checked against IGoR. Hypergeometric tests were used in a later analysis to score TCR-TCR, TCR-HLA and TCR-CMV co-occurrence, with a repertoire-size bias correction applied to the TCR pairs. In a later analysis, false discovery rates were estimated by permuting HLA or CMV assignments 20 times. In a later analysis, co-occurring TCRs were grouped with DBSCAN, and TCRdist sequence similarity was added when clustering was performed within HLA-allele-positive subsets. Repertoires with fewer than 30,000 or more than 120,000 public chains, plus five repertoires with anomalous nucleotide sharing, were excluded from co-occurrence clustering. TCRdb retrieved this table from immuneACCESS and kept in-frame rearrangements only. Not all clones are present; in checked studies, unresolved V genes account for under half, and no reason is known for the remainder. The DNA gave D and trimming, while V, J and clone size come from that table. In all, the sample holds 95,000 to 130,000 clones, and 81% of those were seen once. Jointly, the top ten make up 3% to 5% of the sample.

This clonotype was sampled from a woman in her twenties or thirties in good health and CMV-seronegative. The chain is encoded by TRBV6-5 joined to TRBJ2-1; TRBD2 fits 11 bases in the junction. Sequencing was performed on PBMCs. Here the CDR3 is given as CASRVAGGPYNEQFF. The bases read TGTGCCAGCAGGGTAGCGGGAGGGCCTTACAATGAGCAGTTCTTC.